This T cell receptor beta chain comes out of a study of CD8+ T cells in alopecia areata. Looking at the study overall: Percentage of affected scalp area was the basis on which treated patients' severity was scored. Findings and caveats of the study: Besides other cells, scalp samples also yield sequences of resident alphabeta T cells from normal skin.

This clone appeared a few times. Its cognate antigen is unknown. Specified treatment: oral pan-JAK inhibitor, 5-10 mg twice daily. Alopecia areata patients provided lesional scalp punch biopsies and peripheral blood. CDR3 length: 15 amino acids. Germline CDR1 and CDR2: WSHSY and SAAADI. V was cut by 4 bases and J by 1 base, with 13 bases left in between. Extracted RNA was reverse transcribed into cDNA, the sequencing template. Assay: immunoSEQ multiplex PCR; the TCRdb copy retains only in-frame clones and omits some. The sample contains about 220,000 clones, around 57% of which appear only once. The V call is TRBV10-2, the J call TRBJ1-1; no clear D gene. Specimen: CD4+ T cells sorted from blood, collected at week 4, from a patient treated with tofacitinib. The TCR was taken from a human donor with alopecia areata. The CDR3 DNA is TGCGCCAGCAGTGTGGCGGTAAGGGAGAACACTGAAGCTTTCTTT. This gives the protein CASSVAVRENTEAFF.